These 24 T cell receptor beta chains were all obtained from the same sample, sequenced in a study of T and B cells in COVID-19 patients. Each TRB amplification used roughly 220-550 ng of genomic DNA from blood. BIOMED2 TRB-A/B primer pools were used in multiplex TRB PCR. TCRdb itself ran the multiplex PCR reads through MiXCR, one entry per CDR3 protein. The sample records around 11,000 distinct CDR3 sequences, roughly 30% being singletons. The sequenced material came from blood. These receptors were taken from a human donor with active COVID-19.

The J gene is TRBJ1-1, the V gene TRBV6-2 or TRBV6-3; tentatively, D is TRBD1 (5 bases). This CDR3 has 14 residues. V was clipped by 2 bases and J by 6 bases, with 13 bases between them. CDR1 is MNHEY and CDR2 is SVGEGT in the germline V gene. The CDR3 here is CASSYDQWGAEAFF. The CDR3, as DNA: TGTGCCAGCAGTTACGATCAGTGGGGGGCTGAAGCTTTCTTT.

V is TRBV6-2 or TRBV6-3 and J is TRBJ2-1, with D possibly TRBD1 on 6 matching bases. Trimming stripped 10 bases from V and 3 bases from J, with 16 bases between. CDR3 size: 14 residues. CDR1 is MNHEY and CDR2 is SVGEGT in the germline V gene. CDR3 protein: CATLRTEDYNEQFF. The CDR3 coding sequence is TGTGCCACCCTTCGGACAGAAGACTACAATGAGCAGTTCTTC.

This clonotype was detected only a few times. The chain has TRBV12-3 or TRBV12-4 and TRBJ2-2, with 8 positions matching TRBD1. The CDR3 is made up of 19 amino acids. The V segment lost 2 bases and the J segment 2 bases; nucleotides outside the gene matches: 13. In DNA, the CDR3 is TGTGCCAGCAGTTTAAGCCGGATGGGCAGGGGGCGAAACACCGGGGAGCTGTTTTTT. Protein sequence: CASSLSRMGRGRNTGELFF.

This clonotype ranks as medium-sized. V usage is TRBV5-5 and J usage is TRBJ2-7; D is perhaps TRBD1 (5 bases). This CDR3 comprises 12 residues. V lost 4 bases to trimming and J lost 3 bases, with 8 bases between them. Per germline, CDR1 SGHKS and CDR2 YYEKEE (reference sequence). Here the CDR3 reads CASSMTDYEQYF. Written as DNA, the CDR3 is TGTGCCAGCAGCATGACAGACTACGAGCAGTACTTC.

V usage is TRBV5-1 and J usage is TRBJ2-7, with 9 bases identical to TRBD1. This CDR3 has 15 amino acids. Looked up from germline, CDR1 is SGHRS and CDR2 is YFSETQ. V trimming: 4 bases; J trimming: 7 bases; junction bases outside the gene matches: 12. The CDR3 nucleotides read TGCGCCAGCAGCGAGGGGACAGGGATAAGGCTAGAGCAGTACTTC. Translation: CASSEGTGIRLEQYF.

Here the CDR3 reads CASSLEGREGSPLHF. In DNA, the CDR3 is TGCGCCAGCAGCTTGGAAGGGAGAGAAGGTTCACCCCTCCACTTT. This chain joins TRBV5-1 and TRBJ1-6; no clear D gene. Trimming removed 0 bases at V and 9 bases at J, with 13 bases between. Germline V lookup: CDR1 SGHRS, CDR2 YFSETQ. The CDR3 has 15 amino acids. Full variable domain (remainder filled in from reference TRBV5-1 and TRBJ1-6): KAGVTQTPRYLIKTRGQQVTLSCSPISGHRSVSWYQQTPGQGLQFLFEYFSETQRNKGNFPGRFSGRQFSNSRSEMNVSTLELGDSALYLCASSLEGREGSPLHFGNGTRLTVT.

The rearrangement uses TRBV6-6 and TRBJ1-2; possibly TRBD1 for D (6 bases). V shed 5 bases and J shed 7 bases, with 11 bases lying between them. The length of the CDR3 is 12 residues. The germline CDR1 and CDR2 sequences are MNHNY and SVGAGI (reference sequence). The CDR3: CASSTGYSGYTF. The CDR3, as DNA: TGTGCCAGCAGTACAGGGTATAGTGGCTACACCTTC.

The chain carries TRBV20-1 and TRBJ2-7; tentative D call: TRBD1 (5 bases). The germline V and J ends were trimmed by 0 bases and 5 bases, with 14 bases remaining between them. Germline V gives CDR1 DFQATT, CDR2 SNEGSKA (reference sequence). This CDR3 has 14 residues. The CDR3 DNA sequence: TGCAGTGCTAGAGACAGAAGGGGATTTGACGAGCAGTACTTC. Translated: CSARDRRGFDEQYF.

This clonotype is deemed medium-sized. This chain uses TRBV13 with TRBJ2-5; TRBD1 matches at 10 bases. The CDR3 runs to 15 residues. The ends lost 5 bases at V and 1 base at J; junction bases unmatched: 4. Germline loops: CDR1 PRHDT, CDR2 FYEKMQ (reference sequence). In DNA form, the CDR3 reads TGTGCCAGCAGCGATTGGACAGGGGGCCAAGAGACCCAGTACTTC. Its protein is CASSDWTGGQETQYF.

The chain has TRBV5-1 and TRBJ1-4, with 7 bases fitting TRBD1. Trimming took 4 bases from V and 5 from J; bases not matched to a gene: 8. The CDR3 is 15 residues long. Germline V CDR1 and CDR2: SGHRS, YFSETQ. CDR3 in DNA: TGCGCCAGCAGCGGGGGGACAGCTGTGAATGAAAAACTGTTTTTT. Translation gives CASSGGTAVNEKLFF.

This clonotype is medium-sized in the sample. J is TRBJ2-5 and V is TRBV27, with D uncertain. CDR1 is MNHEY, CDR2 SMNVEV, per germline (reference sequence). V shed 8 bases and J shed 0 bases, with 10 bases lying between them. The CDR3 extends over 13 amino acids. The CDR3 nucleotides are TGTGCCAGCTGCTCACTGTACCAAGAGACCCAGTACTTC. It yields the protein CASCSLYQETQYF.

J is TRBJ2-2 and V is TRBV7-6; D remains ambiguous. This CDR3 has 13 amino acids. The germline gives CDR1 SGHVS, CDR2 FNYEAQ. V was cut by 8 bases and J by 0 bases, with 7 bases left in between. The CDR3 protein is CASGRTNTGELFF. The CDR3 DNA reads as TGTGCCAGCGGACGGACGAACACCGGGGAGCTGTTTTTT. Looking up the rest from reference TRBV7-6 and TRBJ2-2 gives the full variable domain: GAGVSQSPRYKVTKRGQDVALRCDPISGHVSLYWYRQALGQGPEFLTYFNYEAQQDKSGLPNDRFSAERPEGSISTLTIQRTEQRDSAMYRCASGRTNTGELFFGEGSRLTVL.

The chain employs TRBV7-2 and TRBJ1-3; D is undetermined. The V end was cut by 4 bases, the J end by 1 base, with 8 bases between. CDR3 length: 14 amino acids. Germline V gene sequence: CDR1 SGHTA, CDR2 FQGNSA. The CDR3 loop is CASSSGRSGNTIYF. Here the CDR3 DNA reads TGTGCCAGCAGCTCTGGGCGGTCTGGAAACACCATATATTTT.

The chain joins TRBV30 to TRBJ2-1; 8 bases are shared with TRBD2. J lost 2 bases, V lost 2 bases, and 14 bases had no gene match. Germline values: CDR1 GTSNPN, CDR2 SVGIG (reference sequence). This CDR3 region has 18 residues. This CDR3 is CAWSKLSGGRGTYNEQFF. CDR3 nucleotides: TGTGCCTGGAGTAAATTGAGCGGGGGTAGGGGGACCTACAATGAGCAGTTCTTC.

This clonotype is labeled as medium-sized. The CDR3: CASSLEGDSGANVLTF. DNA for the CDR3: TGTGCCAGCAGTTTAGAAGGGGATTCAGGGGCCAACGTCCTGACTTTC. The chain carries TRBV27 and TRBJ2-6; the D gene is possibly TRBD1 (5 bases). The CDR3 consists of 16 residues. Germline values: CDR1 MNHEY, CDR2 SMNVEV (reference sequence). V was clipped by 2 bases and J by 4 bases, with 12 bases between them.

The chain recombines TRBV30 with TRBJ1-4, with unresolved D. This CDR3 has 13 residues. CDR1 is GTSNPN, CDR2 SVGIG, per germline (reference sequence). The CDR3 nucleotides read TGTGCTTCCTCGGGAGGATTCCGTGAAAAACTGTTTTTT. Protein product: CASSGGFREKLFF.

The V gene is TRBV5-1, the J gene TRBJ1-4, with TRBD1 matching 8 bases. The CDR3 covers 15 residues. With 2 bases clipped from V and 0 bases from J, the junction kept 0 bases outside the gene matches. The germline V gene has CDR1 SGHRS and CDR2 YFSETQ. The CDR3 loop is CASSLQGATNEKLFF. The CDR3 nucleotides read TGCGCCAGCAGCTTACAGGGGGCAACTAATGAAAAACTGTTTTTT. Full variable domain (rest looked up from reference TRBV5-1 and TRBJ1-4): KAGVTQTPRYLIKTRGQQVTLSCSPISGHRSVSWYQQTPGQGLQFLFEYFSETQRNKGNFPGRFSGRQFSNSRSEMNVSTLELGDSALYLCASSLQGATNEKLFFGSGTQLSVL.

In its sample, this clonotype was seen a few times. The chain carries TRBV5-6 and TRBJ1-5; the D gene is possibly TRBD1 (5 bases). This CDR3 is 19 amino acids long. Germline CDR1 SGHDT, CDR2 YYEEEE. V was cut by 0 bases and J by 6 bases, with 25 bases left in between. For the CDR3, the DNA is TGTGCCAGCAGCTTGGTGAGTGTCGGGGGGAGGACAATGAGTCAGCCCCAGCATTTT. As protein: CASSLVSVGGRTMSQPQHF.

This clonotype appeared a few times. This chain joins TRBV6-1 and TRBJ1-6; D is undetermined. Between the trimmed V and J ends, which lost 3 bases and 1 base, there was a span of 7 bases. Germline V gene lookup returns CDR1 MNHNS and CDR2 SASEGT. This CDR3 spans 15 amino acids. The CDR3 sequence: CASSEFFSYNSPLHF. The DNA for the CDR3 is TGTGCCAGCAGTGAGTTCTTTTCCTATAATTCACCCCTCCACTTT.

By share of the sample, this clonotype is medium-sized. The rearrangement joins TRBV5-6 to TRBJ2-7, with a tentative D call TRBD2 (6 bases). The CDR3 contains 14 residues. Germline V gives CDR1 SGHDT, CDR2 YYEEEE. With 5 bases removed from V and 4 bases from J, the gap between germline ends came to 16 bases. DNA of the CDR3: TGTGCCAGCAGTTCCTACGGGGGAACATACGAGCAGTACTTC. Protein product: CASSSYGGTYEQYF.

This clonotype qualifies as medium-sized. This chain connects TRBV19 to TRBJ2-4, with 11 bases identical to TRBD2. The CDR3 length is 16 residues. In germline, CDR1 is LNHDA, CDR2 SQIVND (reference sequence). Trimming cost V 3 bases and J 1 base; bases outside gene matches: 2. CDR3 loop: CASSMGLADAKNIQYF. CDR3 sequence (DNA): TGTGCCAGTAGTATGGGACTAGCGGACGCCAAAAACATTCAGTACTTC. The whole variable domain, filled in from reference TRBV19 and TRBJ2-4, reads DGGITQSPKYLFRKEGQNVTLSCEQNLNHDAMYWYRQDPGQGLRLIYYSQIVNDFQKGDIAEGYSVSREKKESFPLTVTSAQKNPTAFYLCASSMGLADAKNIQYFGAGTRLSVL.

The chain uses TRBV6-5 and TRBJ2-1, with a possible D match to TRBD2 (5 bases). This CDR3 has 16 residues. Germline values: CDR1 MNHEY, CDR2 SVGAGI. V was clipped by 0 bases and J by 7 bases, with 16 bases between them. The CDR3 nucleotides read TGTGCCAGCAGTTACTCGGCGGCAGAGGGTACTAATGAGCAGTTCTTC. Translated: CASSYSAAEGTNEQFF.

This clonotype is judged medium-sized. The rearrangement links TRBV30 to TRBJ1-6; TRBD1 agrees at 7 bases. This CDR3 spans 13 amino acids. Germline-derived CDR1 and CDR2 are GTSNPN and SVGIG (reference sequence). Trimming removed 2 bases from V and 7 bases from J; junction bases left unmatched: 2. As DNA, the CDR3 is TGTGCCTGGAGTTACAGGGGCAATTCACCCCTCCACTTT. Its protein is CAWSYRGNSPLHF. The full variable domain, its missing parts supplied by reference TRBV30 and TRBJ1-6, is SQTIHQWPATLVQPVGSPLSLECTVEGTSNPNLYWYRQAAGRGLQLLFYSVGIGQISSEVPQNLSASRPQDRQFILSSKKLLLSDSGFYLCAWSYRGNSPLHFGNGTRLTVT.

The chain combines TRBV6-5 with TRBJ1-2; D is undetermined. The V end lost 0 bases, the J end lost 8 bases, and 16 bases lay between the germline ends. The CDR3 sequence is 15 residues long. Germline V gene lookup returns CDR1 MNHEY and CDR2 SVGAGI. The CDR3: CASSYSKKGSRGYTF. The DNA for the CDR3 is TGTGCCAGCAGTTACTCGAAGAAGGGTTCTAGGGGCTACACCTTC.